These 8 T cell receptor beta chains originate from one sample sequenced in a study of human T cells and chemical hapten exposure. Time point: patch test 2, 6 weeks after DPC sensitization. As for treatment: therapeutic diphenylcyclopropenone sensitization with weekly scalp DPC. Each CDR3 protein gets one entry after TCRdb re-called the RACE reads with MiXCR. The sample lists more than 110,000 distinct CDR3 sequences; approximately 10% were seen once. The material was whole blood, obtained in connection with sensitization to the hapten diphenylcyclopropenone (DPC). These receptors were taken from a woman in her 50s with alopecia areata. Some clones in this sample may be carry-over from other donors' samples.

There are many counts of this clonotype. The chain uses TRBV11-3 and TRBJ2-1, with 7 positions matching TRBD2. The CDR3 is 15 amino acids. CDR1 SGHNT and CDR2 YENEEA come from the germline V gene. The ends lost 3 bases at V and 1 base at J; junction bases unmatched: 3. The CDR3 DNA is TGTGCCAGCAGCTTCCAGCGGGGATCCTACAATGAGCAGTTCTTC. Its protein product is CASSFQRGSYNEQFF.

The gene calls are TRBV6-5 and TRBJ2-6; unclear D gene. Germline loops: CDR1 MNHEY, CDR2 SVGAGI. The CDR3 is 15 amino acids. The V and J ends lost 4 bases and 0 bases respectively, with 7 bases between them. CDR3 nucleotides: TGTGCCAGCAGTTCCCTGGGCTCTGGGGCCAACGTCCTGACTTTC. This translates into CASSSLGSGANVLTF.

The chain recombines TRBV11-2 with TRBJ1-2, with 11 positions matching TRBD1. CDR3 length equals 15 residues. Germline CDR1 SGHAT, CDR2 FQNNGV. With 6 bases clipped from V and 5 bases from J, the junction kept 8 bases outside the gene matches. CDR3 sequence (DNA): TGTGCCAGCAGTACCCGGACAGGGGGCTTGTATGGCTACACCTTC. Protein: CASSTRTGGLYGYTF.

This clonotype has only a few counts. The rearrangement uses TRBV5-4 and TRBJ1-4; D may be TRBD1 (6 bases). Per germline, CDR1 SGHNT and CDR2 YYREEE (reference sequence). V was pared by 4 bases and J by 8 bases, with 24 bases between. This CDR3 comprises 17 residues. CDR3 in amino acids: CASSPGGLGGNIEKLFF. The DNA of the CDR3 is TGTGCCAGCAGCCCTGGGGGCCTCGGGGGTAATATCGAAAAACTGTTTTTT. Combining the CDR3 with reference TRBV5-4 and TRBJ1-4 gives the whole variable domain ETGVTQSPTHLIKTRGQQVTLRCSSQSGHNTVSWYQQALGQGPQFIFQYYREEENGRGNFPPRFSGLQFPNYSSELNVNALELDDSALYLCASSPGGLGGNIEKLFFGSGTQLSVL.

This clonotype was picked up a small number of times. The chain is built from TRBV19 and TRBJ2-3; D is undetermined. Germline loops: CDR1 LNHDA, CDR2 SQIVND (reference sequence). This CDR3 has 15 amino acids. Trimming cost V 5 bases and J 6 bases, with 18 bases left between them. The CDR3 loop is CASSLSAHALDTQYF. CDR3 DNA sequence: TGTGCCAGTAGTCTAAGCGCGCACGCCCTGGATACGCAGTATTTT.

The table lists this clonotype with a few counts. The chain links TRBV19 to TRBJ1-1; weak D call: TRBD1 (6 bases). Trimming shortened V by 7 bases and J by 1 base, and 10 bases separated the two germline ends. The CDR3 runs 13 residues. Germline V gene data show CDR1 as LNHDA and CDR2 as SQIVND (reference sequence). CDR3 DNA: TGTGCCAGTATTGACAGGAAGAACACTGAAGCTTTCTTT. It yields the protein CASIDRKNTEAFF.

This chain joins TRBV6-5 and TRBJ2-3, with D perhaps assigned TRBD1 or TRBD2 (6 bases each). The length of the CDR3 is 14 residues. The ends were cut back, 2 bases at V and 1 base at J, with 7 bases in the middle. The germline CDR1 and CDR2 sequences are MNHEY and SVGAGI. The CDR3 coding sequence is TGTGCCAGCAGTTACAGGGGGGGCACAGATACGCAGTATTTT. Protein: CASSYRGGTDTQYF.

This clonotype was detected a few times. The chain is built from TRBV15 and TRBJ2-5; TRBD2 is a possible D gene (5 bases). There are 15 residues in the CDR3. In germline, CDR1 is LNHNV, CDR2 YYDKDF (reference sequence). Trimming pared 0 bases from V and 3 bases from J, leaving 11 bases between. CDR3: CATSREMGAEETQYF. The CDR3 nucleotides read TGTGCCACCAGCAGAGAAATGGGAGCGGAAGAGACCCAGTACTTC.